Following are 21 T cell receptor beta chains from one sample sequenced in a study of chemoradiotherapy in HPV16-positive cancers. Sequencing used immunoSEQ multiplex PCR; TCRdb keeps in-frame clones, though not all of them. There are fewer than 40,000 clones in the sample; around three quarters occur only once, and more than 5% lies in the top ten. Source: blood, taken from a patient who underwent chemoradiotherapy. These receptors all come from a human donor with HPV-associated anogenital cancer.

This sequence joins TRBV10-2 and TRBJ2-3, with 8 positions matching TRBD1. Germline-derived CDR1 and CDR2 are WSHSY and SAAADI. Trimming at V came to 3 bases and at J to 2 bases, leaving 7 bases not matched to a gene. The CDR3 length is 16 residues. The CDR3 DNA sequence: TGCGCCAGCAGTGAACCAGGGGGCGCGAACACAGATACGCAGTATTTT. It encodes CASSEPGGANTDTQYF.

The V call is TRBV6-1, the J call TRBJ2-5; 7 bases are shared with TRBD1. In germline, CDR1 is MNHNS, CDR2 SASEGT. The CDR3 is 13 residues long. J gave up 5 bases and V 5 bases, and 5 bases lay outside the gene matches. For the CDR3, the DNA is TGTGCCAGCAGTCCAAGGGGGCGCGAGACCCAGTACTTC. This translates into CASSPRGRETQYF.

This clone occurred once. This rearrangement joins TRBV30 to TRBJ2-1, with 11 bases lining up with TRBD2. The CDR3 length is 20 residues. Germline V gene data show CDR1 as GTSNPN and CDR2 as SVGIG (reference sequence). The V segment lost 3 bases and the J segment 1 base; nucleotides outside the gene matches: 17. The CDR3 spells CAWSHGTSGTSVRSYNEQFF. DNA of the CDR3: TGTGCCTGGAGCCACGGGACTAGCGGAACCTCTGTACGATCCTACAATGAGCAGTTCTTC.

The rearrangement links TRBV7-2 to TRBJ2-1, with 9 bases identical to TRBD2. The CDR3 contains 18 residues. J lost 5 bases, V lost 4 bases, and 15 bases had no gene match. CDR1 SGHTA and CDR2 FQGNSA come from the germline V gene. CDR3 residues: CASSSLPTGLAGNNEQFF. The CDR3 DNA follows: TGTGCCAGCAGCTCCTTACCTACGGGGCTAGCGGGGAACAATGAGCAGTTCTTC.

The chain joins TRBV6-5 to TRBJ1-2, with TRBD1 matching 7 bases. CDR1 and CDR2 (germline): MNHEY, SVGAGI. The CDR3 covers 13 residues. The J segment lost 8 bases and the V segment lost 5 bases, leaving 8 bases of the junction unmatched. Here the CDR3 DNA reads TGTGCCAGCAGTGCAGGACAGGCCGGGGGCTACACCTTC. Its translation: CASSAGQAGGYTF.

CDR3 sequence reads: CASSLPTGGGQPQHF. CDR3 DNA sequence: TGTGCCAGCAGCTTACCAACAGGGGGCGGTCAGCCCCAGCATTTT. V and J are TRBV7-2 and TRBJ1-5; 9 nucleotides match TRBD1. This CDR3 is 15 amino acids long. Per germline, CDR1 SGHTA and CDR2 FQGNSA. J gave up 6 bases and V 2 bases, and 5 bases lay outside the gene matches. Full variable domain (remainder filled in from reference TRBV7-2 and TRBJ1-5): GAGVSQSPSNKVTEKGKDVELRCDPISGHTALYWYRQSLGQGLEFLIYFQGNSAPDKSGLPSDRFSAERTGGSVSTLTIQRTQQEDSAVYLCASSLPTGGGQPQHFGDGTRLSIL.

V and J are TRBV19 and TRBJ2-7; D remains ambiguous. Deletions cut 4 bases from V and 7 bases from J, with 11 bases between. The germline V gene has CDR1 LNHDA and CDR2 SQIVND (reference sequence). The CDR3 is made up of 12 amino acids. CDR3 DNA: TGTGCCAGTAGTAGCACCTCGTGGGAGCAGTACTTC. Protein sequence: CASSSTSWEQYF.

This CDR3 is CASSLLEGAVSGANVLTF. The CDR3 coding sequence is TGTGCCAGCAGCTTGTTAGAGGGGGCAGTCTCAGGGGCCAACGTCCTGACTTTC. The rearrangement joins TRBV5-6 to TRBJ2-6; 7 bases map to TRBD1. Per germline, CDR1 SGHDT and CDR2 YYEEEE. CDR3 size: 18 residues. The trim removed 1 base at V and 4 bases at J, leaving 11 bases unmatched.

The V gene is TRBV7-3, the J gene TRBJ2-5; D possibly corresponds to TRBD2 (5 bases). The CDR3 consists of 13 residues. Germline loops: CDR1 SGHTA, CDR2 FQGTGA. Trimming shortened V by 5 bases and J by 1 base, and 8 bases separated the two germline ends. CDR3 DNA: TGTGCCAGCAGCATCGGGATCCAAGAGACCCAGTACTTC. Its protein product is CASSIGIQETQYF.

This clone was seen more than once but under ten times. The V and J genes are TRBV2 and TRBJ1-1; 7 bases agree with TRBD1. This CDR3 is built from 13 residues. V dropped 10 bases and J dropped 5; count of bases not matched to a gene: 10. Germline CDR1 is SNHLY and CDR2 is FYNNEI. The CDR3 nucleotides are TGTGCCATCATTTGGGGACAGTGGACTGAAGCTTTCTTT. Its translation is CAIIWGQWTEAFF. The full variable domain, completed using reference TRBV2 and TRBJ1-1, is EPEVTQTPSHQVTQMGQEVILRCVPISNHLYFYWYRQILGQKVEFLVSFYNNEISEKSEIFDDQFSVERPDGSNFTLKIRSTKLEDSAMYFCAIIWGQWTEAFFGQGTRLTVV.

The rearrangement uses TRBV10-3 and TRBJ2-3, with TRBD2 matching over 12 bases. The CDR3 loop spans 17 amino acids. CDR1 and CDR2 (germline): ENHRY, SYGVKD. V trimming: 0 bases; J trimming: 4 bases; junction bases outside the gene matches: 5. DNA of the CDR3: TGTGCCATCAGTGAGTCGCCTAGCGGGGGGGCGGCAGATACGCAGTATTTT. Its protein is CAISESPSGGAADTQYF.

V gene TRBV2 combines with J gene TRBJ1-5, with 9 bases fitting TRBD1. CDR1 is SNHLY and CDR2 is FYNNEI in the germline V gene. V lost 6 bases, J lost 0 bases, and 6 bases stayed unmatched. CDR3 length equals 16 residues. The DNA for the CDR3 is TGTGCCAGCAGATTACAGGGGGCGGGTAGCAATCAGCCCCAGCATTTT. Its translation: CASRLQGAGSNQPQHF.

This chain connects TRBV7-2 to TRBJ2-3; D not resolved. Looked up from germline, CDR1 is SGHTA and CDR2 is FQGNSA. The length of the CDR3 is 14 residues. With 1 base removed from V and 2 bases from J, the gap between germline ends came to 7 bases. The CDR3 loop is CASSLESPTDTQYF. The CDR3 DNA is TGTGCCAGCAGCTTAGAAAGTCCCACAGATACGCAGTATTTT.

The sample holds one count of this clone. The gene calls are TRBV30 and TRBJ1-4, with D perhaps matching TRBD1 (5 bases). V was cut by 4 bases and J by 0 bases, with 12 bases left in between. Germline V gene lookup returns CDR1 GTSNPN and CDR2 SVGIG (reference sequence). This CDR3 contains 15 residues. CDR3 in amino acids: CAWTPGQTTNEKLFF. As DNA, the CDR3 is TGTGCCTGGACTCCGGGGCAAACAACTAATGAAAAACTGTTTTTT.

Turning to this clone: An end of the junction differs from the germline gene, which may be a read error. V and J are TRBV5-6 and TRBJ2-5, with D perhaps matching TRBD1 (6 bases). Germline V gene sequence: CDR1 SGHDT, CDR2 YYEEEE. This CDR3 is 14 amino acids long. The CDR3 protein is CASSLDRRQETQYF. For the CDR3, the DNA is TGTGCCAGCAGTTTGGACAGACGGCAAGAGACCCAGTACTTC. Combining the CDR3 with reference TRBV5-6 and TRBJ2-5 gives the whole variable domain DAGVTQSPTHLIKTRGQQVTLRCSPKSGHDTVSWYQQALGQGPQFIFQYYEEEERQRGNFPDRFSGHQFPNYSSELNVNALLLGDSALYLCASSLDRRQETQYFGPGTRLLVL.

The chain uses TRBV19 and TRBJ2-2; no reliable D call. The CDR3 has 16 amino acids. Trimming left V 3 bases short and J 6 bases short, with 17 bases between. CDR1 and CDR2 (germline): LNHDA, SQIVND (reference sequence). The CDR3 sequence: CASSIQSSRGAGELFF. In nucleotides, the CDR3 is TGTGCCAGTAGTATCCAGTCTAGTCGCGGCGCCGGGGAGCTGTTTTTT.

This chain links TRBV30 with TRBJ1-2; D might be TRBD1 (6 bases). Germline-derived CDR1 and CDR2 are GTSNPN and SVGIG (reference sequence). This CDR3 is built from 15 residues. The V end lost 1 base, the J end lost 2 bases, and 14 bases lay between the germline ends. The CDR3 bases are TGTGCCTGGAGTGCCTCGACAGGACCCAACTATGGCTACACCTTC. Protein product: CAWSASTGPNYGYTF.

The chain recombines TRBV6-5 with TRBJ2-3; 10 bases map to TRBD1. Germline V gene sequence: CDR1 MNHEY, CDR2 SVGAGI. This CDR3 has 14 residues. V lost 4 bases to trimming and J lost 3 bases; unmatched junction nucleotides: 1. CDR3: CASSLGQGTDTQYF. For the CDR3, the DNA is TGTGCCAGCAGTTTGGGACAGGGGACAGATACGCAGTATTTT.

The chain couples TRBV18 to TRBJ2-5; D ambiguous. The CDR3 loop spans 16 amino acids. Germline CDR1 is KGHSH and CDR2 is LQKENI. The V gene lost 0 bases and the J gene lost 5 bases, with 16 bases spanning the gap. Here the CDR3 reads CASSPPESVAAETQYF. CDR3 in DNA: TGTGCCAGCTCACCACCTGAATCGGTTGCGGCGGAGACCCAGTACTTC.

The chain uses TRBV5-1 and TRBJ2-5; 12 bases map to TRBD2. Germline lookup yields CDR1 SGHRS and CDR2 YFSETQ. The CDR3 contains 16 residues. V trimming: 4 bases; J trimming: 7 bases; junction bases outside the gene matches: 11. CDR3 region: CASSPSGLAGVGTQYF. In DNA, the CDR3 is TGCGCCAGCAGCCCGTCGGGACTAGCGGGCGTGGGGACCCAGTACTTC. The full variable domain, rest sourced from reference TRBV5-1 and TRBJ2-5, is KAGVTQTPRYLIKTRGQQVTLSCSPISGHRSVSWYQQTPGQGLQFLFEYFSETQRNKGNFPGRFSGRQFSNSRSEMNVSTLELGDSALYLCASSPSGLAGVGTQYFGPGTRLLVL.

The rearrangement uses TRBV7-2 and TRBJ2-1; D uncertain. There are 11 residues in the CDR3. V shed 5 bases and J shed 15 bases, with 14 bases lying between them. Germline V gene lookup returns CDR1 SGHTA and CDR2 FQGNSA. CDR3 bases: TGTGCCAGCAGCCCCCGGCCGCGACTGTTCTTC. This codes for CASSPRPRLFF.